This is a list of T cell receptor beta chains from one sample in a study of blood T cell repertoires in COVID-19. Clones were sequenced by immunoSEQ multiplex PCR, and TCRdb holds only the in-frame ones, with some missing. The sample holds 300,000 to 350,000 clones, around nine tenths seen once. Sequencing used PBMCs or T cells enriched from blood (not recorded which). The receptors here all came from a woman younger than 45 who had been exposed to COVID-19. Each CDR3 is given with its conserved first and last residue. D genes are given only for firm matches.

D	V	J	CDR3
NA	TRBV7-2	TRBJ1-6	CASSLSWRDSPLHF
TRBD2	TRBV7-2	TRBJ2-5	CASSLGGASETQYF
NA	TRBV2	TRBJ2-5	CASSEVASIQETQYF
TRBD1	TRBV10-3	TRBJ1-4	CAIRQGMSEKLFF
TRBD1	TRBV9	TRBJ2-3	CASSVEDRDTDTQYF
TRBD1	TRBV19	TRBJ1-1	CASGGQGSLTEAFF
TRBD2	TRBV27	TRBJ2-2	CASSFPASGTSGSKSDTGELFF
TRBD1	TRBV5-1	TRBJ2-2	CASSLGGQQGHGELFF
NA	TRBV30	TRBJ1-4	CAWSPTGATNEKLFF
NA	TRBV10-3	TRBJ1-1	CAIRDSLNTEAFF
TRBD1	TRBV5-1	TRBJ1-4	CASSPGQAATNEKLFF
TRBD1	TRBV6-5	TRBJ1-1	CASSHRDSPYTEAFF
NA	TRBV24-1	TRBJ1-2	CATSDSLWTVGYTF
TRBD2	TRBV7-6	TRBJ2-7	CASSISGSPSYEQYF
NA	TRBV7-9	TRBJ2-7	CASSLEASASYEQYF
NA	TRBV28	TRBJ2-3	CASNTGRLTDTQYF
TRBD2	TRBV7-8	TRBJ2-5	CASSLDLGGRFQETQYF
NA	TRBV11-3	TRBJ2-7	CASSLGAPPIPAIEQYF
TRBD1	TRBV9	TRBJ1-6	CASSGEGQGNSPLHF
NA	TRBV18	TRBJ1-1	CASSAGGGNTEAFF
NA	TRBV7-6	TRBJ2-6	CASSLVGGGANVLTF
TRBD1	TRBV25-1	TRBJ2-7	CASSDTGDLGYEQYF
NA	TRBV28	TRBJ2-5	CASSFIGGGQETQYF
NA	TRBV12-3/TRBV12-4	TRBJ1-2	CASSRGPTYGYTF
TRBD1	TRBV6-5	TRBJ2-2	CASSYWLQGSGELFF
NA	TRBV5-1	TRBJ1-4	CASSPRPTGENEKLFF
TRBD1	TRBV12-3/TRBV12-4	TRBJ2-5	CASSPQGAETQYF
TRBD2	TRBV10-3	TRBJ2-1	CAISEPTGTSGREQFF
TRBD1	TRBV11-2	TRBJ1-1	CASSADRVRGTEAFF
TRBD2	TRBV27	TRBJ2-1	CASSLVGASGRNEQFF
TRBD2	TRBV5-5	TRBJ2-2	CASSLGLAGGPVGELFF
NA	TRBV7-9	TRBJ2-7	CASHAWGNSYEQYF
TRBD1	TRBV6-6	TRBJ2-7	CASSYPSTGGMDEQYF
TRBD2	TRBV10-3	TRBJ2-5	CAISGRLAGRGETQYF
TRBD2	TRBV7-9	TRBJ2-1	CASSPPGGGDNEQFF
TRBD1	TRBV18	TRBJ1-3	CASSRDSSSGNTIYF
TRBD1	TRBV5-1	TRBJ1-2	CASSSDRADYGYTF
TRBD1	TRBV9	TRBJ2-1	CASSIGQGPYNEQFF
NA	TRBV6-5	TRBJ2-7	CASSSSTESSYEQYF
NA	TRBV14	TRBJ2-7	CASSPTLALHYEQYF
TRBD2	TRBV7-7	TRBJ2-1	CASSPGRASGTDEQFF
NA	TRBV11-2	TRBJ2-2	CASSLDQVYTGELFF
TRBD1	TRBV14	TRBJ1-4	CASSRLSGQGNEKLFF
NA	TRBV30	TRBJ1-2	CAWSVPLGRSQPSNYGYTF
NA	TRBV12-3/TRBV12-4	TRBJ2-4	CASREEENIQYF